The 3 T cell receptor beta chains in this list originate from one sample, sequenced in a study of T-cell reconstitution after alpha-beta-depleted transplantation in children. The TCRbeta library was prepared with unique molecular identifiers. TCRdb reprocessed the PCR reads via MiXCR and lists one record per CDR3 protein. In the table there are approximately 150,000 distinct CDR3 sequences, around 9% of which are singletons. The sequencing used PBMCs, mostly from graft donor cells, collected 180 days after TCRalphabeta/CD19-depleted stem cell transplant. The receptors originated from a female patient aged 2-15 years who had a stem cell transplant for congenital amegakaryocytic thrombocytopenia, so the T cells may come from the graft donor.

This clonotype was recorded a few times. This sequence joins TRBV10-3 and TRBJ2-1; no clear D. Germline CDR1 reads ENHRY; CDR2 reads SYGVKD. The CDR3 has 12 amino acids. The germline V and J ends were trimmed by 3 bases and 6 bases, with 6 bases remaining between them. In DNA, the CDR3 is TGTGCCATCAGTGACTACTTCAATGAGCAGTTCTTC. Translation gives CAISDYFNEQFF.

The chain employs TRBV20-1 and TRBJ2-1; D uncertain. CDR1 and CDR2 from the germline V gene are DFQATT and SNEGSKA (reference sequence). This CDR3 has 14 residues. Trimming cost V 2 bases and J 0 bases, with 8 bases left between them. The CDR3 nucleotides are TGCAGTGCTAGAAGGTTGAGCTCCTACAATGAGCAGTTCTTC. It translates to CSARRLSSYNEQFF.

The rearrangement uses TRBV15 and TRBJ2-3; D unclear. The CDR3 totals 14 residues. Trimming stripped 1 base from V and 8 bases from J, with 13 bases between. Germline assignment: CDR1 LNHNV and CDR2 YYDKDF (reference sequence). DNA for the CDR3: TGTGCCACCAGCAGAGGTCTTCGCTTGGTTACGCAGTATTTT. Protein sequence: CATSRGLRLVTQYF.